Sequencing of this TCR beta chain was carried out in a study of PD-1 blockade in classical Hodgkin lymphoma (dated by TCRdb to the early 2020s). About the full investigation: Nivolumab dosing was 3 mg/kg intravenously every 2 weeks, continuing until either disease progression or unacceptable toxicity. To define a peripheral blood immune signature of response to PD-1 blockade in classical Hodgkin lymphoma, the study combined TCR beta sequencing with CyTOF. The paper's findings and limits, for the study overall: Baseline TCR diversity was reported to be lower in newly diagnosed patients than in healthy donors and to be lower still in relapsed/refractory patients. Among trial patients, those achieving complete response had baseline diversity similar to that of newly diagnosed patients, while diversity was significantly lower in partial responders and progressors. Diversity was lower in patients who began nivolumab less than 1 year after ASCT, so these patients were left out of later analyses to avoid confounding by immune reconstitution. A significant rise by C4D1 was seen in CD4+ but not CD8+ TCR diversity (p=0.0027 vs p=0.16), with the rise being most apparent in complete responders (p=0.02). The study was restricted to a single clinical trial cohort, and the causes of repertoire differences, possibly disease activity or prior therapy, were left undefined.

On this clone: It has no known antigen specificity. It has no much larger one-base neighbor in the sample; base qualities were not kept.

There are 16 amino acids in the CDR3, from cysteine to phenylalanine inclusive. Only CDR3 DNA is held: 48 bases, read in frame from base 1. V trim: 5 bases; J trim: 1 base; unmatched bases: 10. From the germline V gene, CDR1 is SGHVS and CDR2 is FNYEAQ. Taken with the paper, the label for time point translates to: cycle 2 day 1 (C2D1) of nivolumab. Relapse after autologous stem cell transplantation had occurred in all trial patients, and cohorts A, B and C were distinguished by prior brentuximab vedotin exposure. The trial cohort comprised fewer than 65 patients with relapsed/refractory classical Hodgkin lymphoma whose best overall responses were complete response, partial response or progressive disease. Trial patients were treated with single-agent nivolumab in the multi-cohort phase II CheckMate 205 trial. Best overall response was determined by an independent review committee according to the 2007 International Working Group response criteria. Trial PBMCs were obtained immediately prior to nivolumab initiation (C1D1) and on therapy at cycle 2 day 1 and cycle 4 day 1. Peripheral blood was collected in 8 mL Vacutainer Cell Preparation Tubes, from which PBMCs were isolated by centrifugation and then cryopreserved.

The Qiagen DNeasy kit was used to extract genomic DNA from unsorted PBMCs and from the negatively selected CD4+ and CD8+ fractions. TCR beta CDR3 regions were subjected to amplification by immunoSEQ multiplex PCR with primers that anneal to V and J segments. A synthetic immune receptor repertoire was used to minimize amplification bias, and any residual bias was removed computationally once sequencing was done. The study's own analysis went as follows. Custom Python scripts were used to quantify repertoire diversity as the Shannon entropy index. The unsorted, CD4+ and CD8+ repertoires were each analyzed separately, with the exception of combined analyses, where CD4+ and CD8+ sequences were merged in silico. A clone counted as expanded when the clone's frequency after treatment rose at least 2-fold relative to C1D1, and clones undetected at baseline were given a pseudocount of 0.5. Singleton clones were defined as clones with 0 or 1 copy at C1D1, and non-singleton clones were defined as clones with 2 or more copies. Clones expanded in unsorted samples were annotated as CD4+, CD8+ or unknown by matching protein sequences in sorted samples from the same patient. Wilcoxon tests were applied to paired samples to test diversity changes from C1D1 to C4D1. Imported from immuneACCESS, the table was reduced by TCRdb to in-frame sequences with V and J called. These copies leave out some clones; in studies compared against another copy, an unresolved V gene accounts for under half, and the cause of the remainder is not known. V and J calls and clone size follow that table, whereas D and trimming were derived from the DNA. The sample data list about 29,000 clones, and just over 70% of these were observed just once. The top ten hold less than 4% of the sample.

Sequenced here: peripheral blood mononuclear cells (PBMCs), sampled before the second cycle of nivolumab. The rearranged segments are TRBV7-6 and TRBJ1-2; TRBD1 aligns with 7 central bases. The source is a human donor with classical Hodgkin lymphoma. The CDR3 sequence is CASSPSPTGINYGYTF. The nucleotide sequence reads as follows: TGTGCCAGCAGCCCTAGTCCGACAGGGATTAACTATGGCTACACCTTC.